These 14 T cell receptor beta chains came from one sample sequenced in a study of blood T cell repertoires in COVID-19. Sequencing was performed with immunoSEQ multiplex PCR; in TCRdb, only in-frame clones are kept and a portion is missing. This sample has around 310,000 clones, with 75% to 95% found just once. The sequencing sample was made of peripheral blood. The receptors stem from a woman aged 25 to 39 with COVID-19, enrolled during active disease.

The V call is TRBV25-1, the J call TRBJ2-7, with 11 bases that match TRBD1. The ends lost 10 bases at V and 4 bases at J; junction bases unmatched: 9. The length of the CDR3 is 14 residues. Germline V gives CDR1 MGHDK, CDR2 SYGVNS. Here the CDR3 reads CATSWTGGSYEQYF. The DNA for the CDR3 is TGTGCCACCAGCTGGACAGGGGGCTCTTACGAGCAGTACTTC.

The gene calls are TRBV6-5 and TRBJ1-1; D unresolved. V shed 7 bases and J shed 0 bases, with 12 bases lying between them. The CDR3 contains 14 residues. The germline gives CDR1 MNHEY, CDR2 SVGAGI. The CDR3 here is CASIHKSLNTEAFF. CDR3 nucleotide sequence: TGTGCCAGCATTCATAAGAGCTTGAACACTGAAGCTTTCTTT.

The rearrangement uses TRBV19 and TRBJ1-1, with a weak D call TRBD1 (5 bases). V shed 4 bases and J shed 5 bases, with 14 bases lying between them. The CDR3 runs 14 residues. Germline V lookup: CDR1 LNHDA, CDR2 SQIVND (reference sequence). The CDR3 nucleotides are TGTGCCAGTAGTAAAGGGGTACTTAGGACTGAAGCTTTCTTT. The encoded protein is CASSKGVLRTEAFF.

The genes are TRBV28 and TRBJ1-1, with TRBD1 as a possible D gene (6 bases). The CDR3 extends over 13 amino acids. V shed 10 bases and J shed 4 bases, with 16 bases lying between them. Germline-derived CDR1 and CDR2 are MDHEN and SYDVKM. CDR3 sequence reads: CAIREGEFTEAFF. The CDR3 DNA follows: TGTGCCATTCGTGAGGGGGAGTTCACTGAAGCTTTCTTT. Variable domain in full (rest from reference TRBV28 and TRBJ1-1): DVKVTQSSRYLVKRTGEKVFLECVQDMDHENMFWYRQDPGLGLRLIYFSYDVKMKEKGDIPEGYSVSREKKERFSLILESASTNQTSMYLCAIREGEFTEAFFGQGTRLTVV.

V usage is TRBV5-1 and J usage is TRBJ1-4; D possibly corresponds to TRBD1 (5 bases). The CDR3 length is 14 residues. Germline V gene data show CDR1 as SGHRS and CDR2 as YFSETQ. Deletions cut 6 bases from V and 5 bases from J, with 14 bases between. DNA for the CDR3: TGCGCCAGCAACCGGGACGGGGGAAATGAAAAACTGTTTTTT. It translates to CASNRDGGNEKLFF.

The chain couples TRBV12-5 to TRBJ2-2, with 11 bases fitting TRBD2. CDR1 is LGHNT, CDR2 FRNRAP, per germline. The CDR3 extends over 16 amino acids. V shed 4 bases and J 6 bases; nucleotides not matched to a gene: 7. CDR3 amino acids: CASGSFSGRAPGELFF. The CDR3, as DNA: TGTGCTAGTGGTTCCTTTAGCGGGAGGGCCCCCGGGGAGCTGTTTTTT.

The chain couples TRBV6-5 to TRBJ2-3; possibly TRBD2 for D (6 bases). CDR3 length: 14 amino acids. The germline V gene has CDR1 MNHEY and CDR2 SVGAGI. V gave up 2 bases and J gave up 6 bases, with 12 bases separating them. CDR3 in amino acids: CASSYQGGRDTQYF. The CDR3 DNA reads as TGTGCCAGCAGTTACCAGGGAGGTAGGGATACGCAGTATTTT.

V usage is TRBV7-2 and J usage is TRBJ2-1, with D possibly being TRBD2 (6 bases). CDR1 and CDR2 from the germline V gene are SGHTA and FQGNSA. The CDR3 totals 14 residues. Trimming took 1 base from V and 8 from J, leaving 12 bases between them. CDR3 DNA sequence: TGTGCCAGCAGCTTAGTCCTAGCGTCGCATGAGCAGTTCTTC. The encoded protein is CASSLVLASHEQFF.

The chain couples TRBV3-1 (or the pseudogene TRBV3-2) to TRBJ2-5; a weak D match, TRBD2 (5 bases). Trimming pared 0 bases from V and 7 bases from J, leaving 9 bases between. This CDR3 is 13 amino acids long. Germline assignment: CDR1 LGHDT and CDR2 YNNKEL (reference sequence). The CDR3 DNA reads TGTGCCAGCAGCCAAGATGTAGAGGGGACCCAGTACTTC. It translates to CASSQDVEGTQYF.

This CDR3 is CATSPAGGPQETQYF. The CDR3 DNA is TGTGCCACCAGTCCTGCGGGAGGGCCCCAAGAGACCCAGTACTTC. V and J are TRBV24-1 and TRBJ2-5, with TRBD2 matching over 9 bases. There are 15 residues in the CDR3. V lost 6 bases to trimming and J lost 1 base; unmatched junction nucleotides: 5. Germline CDR1 KGHDR, CDR2 SFDVKD.

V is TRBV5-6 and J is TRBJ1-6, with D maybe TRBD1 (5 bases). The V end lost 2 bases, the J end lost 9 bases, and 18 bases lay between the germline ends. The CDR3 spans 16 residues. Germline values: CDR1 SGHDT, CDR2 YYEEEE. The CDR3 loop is CASSLSGPGGSSPLHF. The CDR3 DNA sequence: TGTGCCAGCAGCTTATCCGGGCCGGGGGGGAGTTCACCCCTCCACTTT.

The CDR3 protein is CASSHNVLSSGNTIYF. CDR3 DNA sequence: TGTGCCAGCAGCCACAACGTACTATCCTCTGGAAACACCATATATTTT. The chain carries TRBV14 and TRBJ1-3; D not certain. The CDR3 has 16 amino acids. Per germline, CDR1 SGHDN and CDR2 FVKESK. V lost 3 bases and J 0 bases, leaving 12 bases between the germline ends.

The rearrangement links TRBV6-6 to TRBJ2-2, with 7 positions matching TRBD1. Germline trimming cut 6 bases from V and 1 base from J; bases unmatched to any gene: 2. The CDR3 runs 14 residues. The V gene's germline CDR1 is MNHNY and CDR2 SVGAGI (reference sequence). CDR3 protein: CASRWTGNTGELFF. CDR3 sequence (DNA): TGTGCCAGCAGGTGGACAGGGAACACCGGGGAGCTGTTTTTT.

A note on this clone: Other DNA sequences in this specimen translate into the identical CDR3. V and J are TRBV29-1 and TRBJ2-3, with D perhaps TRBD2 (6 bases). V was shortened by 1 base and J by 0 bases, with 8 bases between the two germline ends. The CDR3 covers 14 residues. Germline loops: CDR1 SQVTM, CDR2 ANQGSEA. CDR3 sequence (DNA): TGCAGCGTTGAAGTCGGGACTAGCACAGATACGCAGTATTTT. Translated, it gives CSVEVGTSTDTQYF.